This T cell receptor beta chain was recorded in a study of molecular identifiers for immune sequencing clone quantification. Study summary: Replicate RNA came from 20,000 or 100,000 naive CD8 cells and was split five ways, and four parts were sequenced.

Each CDR3 protein gets one entry after TCRdb re-called the PCR reads with MiXCR. Of fewer than 350,000 distinct CDR3 sequences in the sample, about 21% were seen once. Germline CDR1 and CDR2: SGHVS and FQNEAQ. The CDR3 is 17 amino acids. Note on this clonotype: This clone may be a read error of a much larger clone one base away.

V usage is TRBV7-8 and J usage is TRBJ2-7, with 7 bases that match TRBD1. Source material: naive CD8+ T cells from blood, with Jurkat cell RNA spiked in. As to subset: FACS-sorted CD8+CD4-CCR7+CD45RA+ naive T cells. This sequence was found in a human donor in good health. Some libraries in this study had Jurkat cell RNA spiked in. The CDR3: CASSLPSTGVETYEQCF. CDR3 nucleotides: TGTGCCAGCAGCTTACCCTCTACAGGGGTCGAAACCTACGAGCAGTGCTTC.